This TCR beta chain was captured by sequencing in a study of patients and donors after allogeneic stem cell transplantation. One entry per CDR3 protein results from TCRdb running MiXCR on the RT-PCR reads. The sample includes about a million distinct CDR3 sequences, 15% to 20% of them seen just once. The TCR sequence derives from a human donor who was either an allogeneic HSCT recipient or a stem cell or donor lymphocyte infusion donor (not recorded which). It is not recorded whose cells these are; they may come from a transplant donor. Sample: blood, either unsorted or a sorted T cell fraction (not recorded which).

The CDR3 DNA follows: TGTGCCAGCAGTTTCTGGGGGGCCCAGGGCGGGGAGCTGTTTTTT. It yields the protein CASSFWGAQGGELFF. The chain employs TRBV27 and TRBJ2-2, with D possibly called TRBD1 or TRBD2 (6 bases each). The germline V and J ends were trimmed by 3 bases and 7 bases, with 15 bases remaining between them. Germline CDR1 and CDR2: MNHEY and SMNVEV (reference sequence). The CDR3 totals 15 residues.